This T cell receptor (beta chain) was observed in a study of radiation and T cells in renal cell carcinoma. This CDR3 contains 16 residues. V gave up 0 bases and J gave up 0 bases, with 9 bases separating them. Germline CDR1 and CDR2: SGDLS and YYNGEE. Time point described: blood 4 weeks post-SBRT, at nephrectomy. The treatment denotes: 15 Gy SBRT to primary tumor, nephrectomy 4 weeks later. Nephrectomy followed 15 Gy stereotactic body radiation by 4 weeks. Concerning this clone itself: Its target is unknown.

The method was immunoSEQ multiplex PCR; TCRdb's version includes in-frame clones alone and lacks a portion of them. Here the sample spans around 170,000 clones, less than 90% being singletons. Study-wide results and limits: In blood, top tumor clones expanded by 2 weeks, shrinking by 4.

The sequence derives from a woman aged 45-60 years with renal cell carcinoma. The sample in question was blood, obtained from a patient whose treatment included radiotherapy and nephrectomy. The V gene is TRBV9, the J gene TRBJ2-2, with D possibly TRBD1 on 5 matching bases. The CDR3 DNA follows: TGTGCCAGCAGCGTAGGCCCACAGGCGAACACCGGGGAGCTGTTTTTT. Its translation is CASSVGPQANTGELFF.